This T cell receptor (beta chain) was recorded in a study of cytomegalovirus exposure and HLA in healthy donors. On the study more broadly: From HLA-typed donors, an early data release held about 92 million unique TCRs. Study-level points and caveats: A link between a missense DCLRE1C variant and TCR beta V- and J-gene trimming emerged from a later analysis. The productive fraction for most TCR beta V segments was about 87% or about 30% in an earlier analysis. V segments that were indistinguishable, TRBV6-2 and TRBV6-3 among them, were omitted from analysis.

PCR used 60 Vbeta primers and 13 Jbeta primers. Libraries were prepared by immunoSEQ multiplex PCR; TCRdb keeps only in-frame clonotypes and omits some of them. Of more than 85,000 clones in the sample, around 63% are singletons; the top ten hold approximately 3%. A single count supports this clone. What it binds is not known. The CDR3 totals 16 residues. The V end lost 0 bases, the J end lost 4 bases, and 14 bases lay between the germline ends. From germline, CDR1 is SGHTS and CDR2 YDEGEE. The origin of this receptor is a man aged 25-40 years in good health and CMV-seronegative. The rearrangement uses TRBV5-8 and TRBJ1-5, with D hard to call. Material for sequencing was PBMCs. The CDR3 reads CASSLVGGAGNQPQHF. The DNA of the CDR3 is TGTGCCAGCAGCTTGGTTGGAGGCGCGGGGAATCAGCCCCAGCATTTT.